The 7 T cell receptor beta chains below all came from one sample that was sequenced in a study of CD8+CD57+ T cells in acquired aplastic anemia. Genomic DNA, the template, was used for profiling of the TCR beta VDJ and CDR3. Using its own MiXCR run on the reads, TCRdb lists one record per CDR3 protein. The repertoire has roughly 420,000 distinct CDR3 sequences, about 70% of them found once; the top ten carry 4%. Sequenced input: sorted CD4+, CD8+, or CD8+CD57+ T cells (not recorded which) from PBMCs. These receptors were obtained from a human donor in good health, serving as a control.

This clonotype has at least ten counts. The rearrangement uses TRBV19 and TRBJ2-5; tentatively, D is TRBD2 (6 bases). Per the germline V gene, CDR1 is LNHDA and CDR2 is SQIVND (reference sequence). The germline V and J ends were trimmed by 11 bases and 5 bases, with 9 bases remaining between them. This CDR3 is 10 amino acids long. CDR3 region: CAAGRETQYF. CDR3 bases: TGTGCCGCGGGACGGGAGACCCAGTACTTC.

Comment on this clonotype: It is likely a read error, because the conserved phenylalanine at the end of the CDR3 is missing. This rearrangement joins TRBV2 to TRBJ2-1; TRBD2 agrees at 7 bases. Germline CDR1 SNHLY, CDR2 FYNNEI. Trimming cost V 4 bases and J 5 bases; bases outside gene matches: 5. The CDR3 totals 14 residues. The CDR3 region has the DNA TGTGCCAGCAGTGCCGCGGGAGTTAACAATGAGCAGTTCGTC. Translated: CASSAAGVNNEQFV.

The CDR3 DNA sequence: TGTGCCAGCAGACCCCAGGGCTCACCCCTCCACTTT. Translating gives CASRPQGSPLHF. V usage is TRBV6-2 or TRBV6-3 and J usage is TRBJ1-6, with D possibly being TRBD1 (5 bases). This CDR3 spans 12 amino acids. The V end lost 6 bases, the J end lost 10 bases, and 10 bases lay between the germline ends. The germline V gene encodes CDR1 MNHEY and CDR2 SVGEGT.

In this sample, this clonotype turned up many times. This sequence joins TRBV20-1 and TRBJ1-2; tentative D call: TRBD1 (6 bases). The CDR3 runs 13 residues. The V end was cut by 5 bases, the J end by 2 bases, with 12 bases between. Germline lookup yields CDR1 DFQATT and CDR2 SNEGSKA (reference sequence). CDR3 residues: CSARAGENYGYTF. CDR3 nucleotides: TGCAGTGCTCGCGCAGGGGAGAACTATGGCTACACCTTC.

This clonotype was detected only once. Given the absence of the conserved phenylalanine or tryptophan at the CDR3 end, a read error is likely. Because the CDR3's place on the DNA is in doubt, the DNA is left out and the CDR3 is given as listed by TCRdb. V and J are TRBV7-3 and TRBJ2-5; TRBD2 was called by the table and not checked on the DNA. CDR1 is SGHTA and CDR2 is FQGTGA in the germline V gene. From its first to its last residue, the CDR3 has 13 amino acids. The CDR3 reads CASSSDLGGLNEQ.

The rearrangement uses TRBV29-1 and TRBJ2-7; 7 bases are shared with TRBD1. With V trimmed by 3 bases and J by 3 bases, 8 bases remained unmatched. Germline V lookup: CDR1 SQVTM, CDR2 ANQGSEA. The CDR3 length is 14 residues. The DNA for the CDR3 is TGCAGCGTTGAGGCCAAAGGGACAGTCTACGAGCAGTACTTC. Protein sequence: CSVEAKGTVYEQYF.

This clonotype was seen just once. V usage is TRBV5-4 and J usage is TRBJ2-7; D could derive from TRBD1 or TRBD2 (5 bases each). This CDR3 has 16 amino acids. CDR1 is SGHNT and CDR2 is YYREEE in the germline V gene (reference sequence). Trimming cost V 8 bases and J 2 bases, with 23 bases left between them. The DNA of the CDR3 is TGTGCCAGTGGTTCGTCCGCCGGGACGGGCCCCTACGAGCAGTACTTC. This sequence encodes CASGSSAGTGPYEQYF.